The clone carrying this T cell receptor (beta chain) was seen at least ten times. What it recognizes is unknown. V was clipped by 3 bases and J by 5 bases; unmatched bases: 9. CDR1 MNHEY and CDR2 SMNVEV come from the germline V gene (reference sequence). The CDR3 length is 16 residues. The sample belongs to a study of T cells in Graves' hyperthyroidism and ophthalmopathy. Study-wide findings and caveats: In the blood, most expanded thyroid clonotypes above 0.001 appeared as well.

Each person with ophthalmopathy scored at least 3 on the Clinical Activity Score, reached NOSPECS grade 4 or higher, and had been ill under 3 months. This sample holds PBMCs from under 11 ml fresh peripheral blood. TCR beta CDR3 regions were amplified from RNA transcripts. The TCR CDR3 first-round RT-PCR relied on the HTBI primer set. TCRdb analysed the multiplex PCR reads with MiXCR anew, one entry per CDR3 protein. The sample shows approximately 570,000 distinct CDR3 sequences, less than 20% of them seen only once. The J gene is TRBJ1-2, the V gene TRBV27, with TRBD1 identical over 10 bases. The TCR originated in a man in his forties with Graves' ophthalmopathy. Sequenced material: blood. The CDR3 is CASSLKTGGGGYGYTF. In DNA form, the CDR3 reads TGTGCCAGCAGTTTGAAGACAGGGGGCGGTGGTTATGGCTACACCTTC.